The rows below give T cell receptor beta chains drawn from one sample of a study of blood T cell repertoires in COVID-19. The table came from immunoSEQ multiplex PCR; TCRdb's copy has only in-frame clones and leaves some out. The top ten clones hold roughly 0.86% of a sample with 95,000 to 150,000 clones, about two thirds of them seen once. The sequenced sample consisted of peripheral blood. These receptors were obtained from a human donor with acute or convalescent COVID-19. The donor label of this sample is uncertain. Both conserved end residues are part of each CDR3. Fields, in order: CDR3 DNA, CDR3 protein, D gene, clone size, J gene, V gene. D genes are given only for firm matches. Clone size is stated in some rows and not others, as once, few, many or a class when expanded.

TGTGCCAGTGAGCGGGGGGAATACAATGAGCAGTTCTTC | CASERGEYNEQFF | TRBD2 | NA | TRBJ2-1 | TRBV2
TGTGCCAGCAGCGTAGATGGGCCGTACGAGCAGTACTTC | CASSVDGPYEQYF | NA | NA | TRBJ2-7 | TRBV9
TGTGCCAGCGCCTCCAGGGGCACTGAAGCTTTCTTT | CASASRGTEAFF | NA | NA | TRBJ1-1 | TRBV2
TGCAGCGTTGTAGCGGGACTAGCGTTGGGGGATACGCAGTATTTT | CSVVAGLALGDTQYF | TRBD2 | few | TRBJ2-3 | TRBV29-1
TGTGCCAGCAGCCCCCTAACCGGGGAGCTGTTTTTT | CASSPLTGELFF | NA | NA | TRBJ2-2 | TRBV3-1/TRBV3-2
TGTGCCACCAGTGATAGGGACAGGGGGGGGACTGGGGAGCTGTTTTTT | CATSDRDRGGTGELFF | TRBD1 | few | TRBJ2-2 | TRBV24-1
TGTGCCAGCAGCCAAGATCTGGCGCGGAGGGCTTTCTTT | CASSQDLARRAFF | NA | NA | TRBJ1-1 | TRBV4-2
TGTGCCAGCGCAGGGGTTTCAGGGCAGAATCAGCCCCAGCATTTT | CASAGVSGQNQPQHF | NA | NA | TRBJ1-5 | TRBV27
TGCGCCAGCAGTGACCCCATGGACGGGAACTCTGGAAACACCATATATTTT | CASSDPMDGNSGNTIYF | NA | NA | TRBJ1-3 | TRBV10-1
TGCGCCAGCAGCTTGGGGCAGATGAACACCGGGGAGCTGTTTTTT | CASSLGQMNTGELFF | NA | NA | TRBJ2-2 | TRBV5-1
TGTGCCAGCAGTTTATCTGTTACACTACAAGAGACCCAGTACTTC | CASSLSVTLQETQYF | NA | NA | TRBJ2-5 | TRBV27
TGTGCCAGCAGTTATATTACAGGGGGCTCCTACGAGCAGTACTTC | CASSYITGGSYEQYF | TRBD1 | NA | TRBJ2-7 | TRBV6-5
TGTGCCAGCTCACCGGGGCAGGGTGATTCACCCCTCCACTTT | CASSPGQGDSPLHF | NA | NA | TRBJ1-6 | TRBV18
TGCGCCAGCAGATACGGAGAGGCCTTCTACGAGCAGTACTTC | CASRYGEAFYEQYF | NA | few | TRBJ2-7 | TRBV5-1
TGTGCCAGCAGATCCCCAAGCCACGGAGCAGATACGCAGTATTTT | CASRSPSHGADTQYF | NA | NA | TRBJ2-3 | TRBV7-8
TGTGCCAGCAGGGGCGGGACAGGGGGTTATCAGCCCCAGCATTTT | CASRGGTGGYQPQHF | TRBD1 | NA | TRBJ1-5 | TRBV28
TGCAGCGCCGGAGGGACAGGGAGAAACTATGGCTACACCTTC | CSAGGTGRNYGYTF | TRBD1 | few | TRBJ1-2 | TRBV29-1
TGTGCCTGGAGTGTCGGGGGGGGTAGCACAGATACGCAGTATTTT | CAWSVGGGSTDTQYF | TRBD2 | NA | TRBJ2-3 | TRBV30
TGCGCCAGCAGCTTAGGACAGGGGGCGCATGAAAAACTGTTTTTT | CASSLGQGAHEKLFF | TRBD1 | few | TRBJ1-4 | TRBV5-1
TGTGCCAGCAGCGGGGGGGCCAAAGAGACCCAGTACTTC | CASSGGAKETQYF | NA | NA | TRBJ2-5 | TRBV7-2
TGTGCCACCAGTACGGGGGTCCAGCCCCAGCATTTT | CATSTGVQPQHF | NA | few | TRBJ1-5 | TRBV24-1
TGCGCCAGCAGCCAAGTCGGGAGAGGGATCCAGGCACCCCTCCACTTT | CASSQVGRGIQAPLHF | NA | NA | TRBJ1-6 | TRBV4-1
TGTGCCAGCAGCCCCACCCAACAGTATTTTGGGGCCAACGTCCTGACTTTC | CASSPTQQYFGANVLTF | NA | NA | TRBJ2-6 | TRBV5-8
TGTGCCAGCTCACCGTTTGACAGCCGTAGAACTAATGAAAAACTGTTTTTT | CASSPFDSRRTNEKLFF | NA | NA | TRBJ1-4 | TRBV18
TGTGCCAGCTCACATACACCTAACTATGGCTACACCTTC | CASSHTPNYGYTF | NA | few | TRBJ1-2 | TRBV18
TGTGCCAGTACAAGTCACGGGGTATCCTACAATGAGCAGTTCTTC | CASTSHGVSYNEQFF | NA | NA | TRBJ2-1 | TRBV19
TGCGCCAGCAGCGTGGACAGGGGTCGGGGGCGAGACACCGGGGAGCTGTTTTTT | CASSVDRGRGRDTGELFF | TRBD1 | NA | TRBJ2-2 | TRBV5-1
TGTGCCAGCAGCTCGCAGCGGGGGGCTAAGACGAACACCGGGGAGCTGTTTTTT | CASSSQRGAKTNTGELFF | TRBD2 | many | TRBJ2-2 | TRBV7-6
TGTGCCAGCAGCCCCGGACAGGGATGGAATGAGCAGTTCTTC | CASSPGQGWNEQFF | TRBD1 | NA | TRBJ2-1 | TRBV7-9
TGTGCCAGCAGCTTTGGACGAGGGATTCAGTACTTC | CASSFGRGIQYF | NA | NA | TRBJ2-4 | TRBV5-6
TGTGCCAGCTCACCCTTCCGAGGCTCCTACAATGAGCAGTTCTTC | CASSPFRGSYNEQFF | NA | NA | TRBJ2-1 | TRBV18